This T cell receptor (beta chain) is drawn from a study of T cell repertoires in cytomegalovirus infection. TCRdb recomputed calls from the reads with MiXCR, one row per CDR3 protein. The table shows approximately 500,000 distinct CDR3 sequences, with about 26% occurring only once. The V end was cut by 3 bases, the J end by 7 bases, with 10 bases between. Germline lookup yields CDR1 SGHVS and CDR2 FNYEAQ. The CDR3 has 13 residues. The TCR sequence derives from a human donor in good health (CMV status not recorded). Some clones in this sample may be carry-over from other donors' samples. The chain uses TRBV7-6 and TRBJ1-5; D not certain. Sequencing used PBMCs. CDR3 bases: TGTGCCAGCAGCTTCCTTGGCGGACAGCCCCAGCATTTT. Amino acids: CASSFLGGQPQHF.